This TCR beta chain is from a study of blood T cell repertoires in COVID-19. Clones were read by immunoSEQ multiplex PCR, and TCRdb kept only the in-frame ones, dropping some. The sample shows 140,000 or so clones, about 90% of them seen only once. Recovered Cohort 3 donors showed two negative PCRs, clearance, or symptom resolution. J was trimmed by 0 bases and V by 5 bases; bases with no gene match: 10. In germline, CDR1 is SGHVS, CDR2 FNYEAQ. CDR3 length equals 17 residues. The sequence was collected from a man in his fifties or sixties who had recovered from COVID-19. Sequenced material: PBMCs or T cells enriched from blood (not recorded which). V and J are TRBV7-6 and TRBJ2-1; 7 bases agree with TRBD2. CDR3: CASSTSSGQSSYNEQFF. In nucleotides, the CDR3 is TGTGCCAGCAGCACTTCTAGCGGACAAAGCTCCTACAATGAGCAGTTCTTC.